Below, 10 T cell receptor beta chains from the same sample are listed, as sequenced in a study of blood T cells in healthy people across ages. For the second PCR, which ran for about 7 to 11 cycles, a sample-barcoded 5' primer and a J-beta primer mix were used. TCRdb used MiXCR to reprocess the 5' RACE reads, holding one entry per CDR3 protein. Counted here are hundreds of thousands of distinct CDR3 sequences, around 43% occurring once; the ten biggest clones make up approximately 31%. Sequencing was performed on blood. Receptor source: an elderly man in good health.

The rearrangement links TRBV5-1 to TRBJ2-7, with 10 bases matching TRBD1. Germline CDR1 is SGHRS and CDR2 is YFSETQ. V lost 2 bases, J lost 3 bases, and 5 bases stayed unmatched. CDR3 size: 15 residues. CDR3: CASSFGTGAFYEQYF. In DNA form, the CDR3 reads TGCGCCAGCAGCTTCGGGACAGGGGCTTTCTACGAGCAGTACTTC.

This clonotype was seen more than once but under ten times. The chain employs TRBV27 and TRBJ2-2; D possibly corresponds to TRBD2 (6 bases). Deletions cut 4 bases from V and 9 bases from J, with 24 bases between. There are 17 residues in the CDR3. Germline CDR1 reads MNHEY; CDR2 reads SMNVEV (reference sequence). CDR3 protein: CASSSSSGTAGTRELFF. In DNA form, the CDR3 reads TGTGCCAGCAGTTCATCTTCAGGGACGGCGGGAACCCGGGAGCTGTTTTTT.

This clonotype was observed once. It may be a read error: a sequence one base away is much more abundant. The rearrangement links TRBV12-3 or TRBV12-4 to TRBJ2-1; 9 nucleotides match TRBD2. CDR3 size: 21 residues. CDR3 DNA: TGTGCCAGCAGTTTTCGTATCACAGTCTCTTTCGGGACTAGCTACTACGATGAGCAGTTCTTC. This codes for CASSFRITVSFGTSYYDEQFF.

Notes on this clonotype: One end of the junction fails to match germline, which may point to a read error. V usage is TRBV28 and J usage is TRBJ2-6; TRBD1 might be the D (5 bases). The CDR3 totals 17 residues. The germline gives CDR1 MDHEN, CDR2 SYDVKM. CDR3 region: CATLEQVVHSGADVLTF. In DNA, the CDR3 is TGTGCCACCCTAGAACAGGTAGTCCACTCTGGGGCCGACGTCCTGACTTTC.

On this clonotype itself: A much bigger clone sits one base away, suggesting this may be a read error. V usage is TRBV9 and J usage is TRBJ2-1, with a tentative D call TRBD2 (6 bases). This CDR3 is built from 17 residues. The germline gives CDR1 SGDLS, CDR2 YYNGEE. The CDR3 spells CAGSVVPLAGSYNEQFF. The CDR3 DNA sequence: TGTGCCGGCAGCGTAGTACCCCTCGCGGGGTCCTACAATGAGCAGTTCTTC.

About this clonotype: Compared with germline, one end of the junction differs, possibly owing to a read error. J is TRBJ2-1 and V is TRBV7-8, with D perhaps TRBD1 or TRBD2 (5 bases each). Germline V gene sequence: CDR1 SGHVS, CDR2 FQNEAQ. The CDR3 consists of 15 residues. CDR3 amino acids: CASSVPWGSYNERFF. CDR3 coding DNA: TGTGCCAGCAGCGTCCCTTGGGGGTCCTACAATGAGCGGTTCTTC. The whole variable domain, remainder taken from reference TRBV7-8 and TRBJ2-1, is GAGVSQSPRYKVAKRGQDVALRCDPISGHVSLFWYQQALGQGPEFLTYFQNEAQLDKSGLPSDRFFAERPEGSVSTLKIQRTQQEDSAVYLCASSVPWGSYNERFFGPGTRLTVL.

This clonotype was found a few times. The gene calls are TRBV6-2 or TRBV6-3 and TRBJ2-1; 7 bases line up with TRBD2. Germline CDR1 and CDR2: MNHEY and SVGEGT. CDR3 length equals 13 residues. The V and J ends lost 6 bases and 4 bases, in that order; junction bases with no gene match: 3. The CDR3 sequence is CASRTSVYNEQFF. Written as DNA, the CDR3 is TGTGCCAGCAGAACTAGCGTTTACAATGAGCAGTTCTTC.

This clonotype has a handful of counts. V usage is TRBV6-5 and J usage is TRBJ2-1; TRBD2 aligns across 14 bases. CDR3 length: 16 amino acids. Germline CDR1 is MNHEY and CDR2 is SVGAGI. The J segment lost 8 bases and the V segment lost 5 bases, leaving 8 bases of the junction unmatched. CDR3: CASSRAPGLAGDEQFF. The CDR3, as DNA: TGTGCCAGCAGTCGTGCCCCGGGACTAGCGGGAGATGAGCAGTTCTTC.

The chain joins TRBV7-2 to TRBJ2-3; 7 bases align to TRBD1. V shed 4 bases and J 6 bases; nucleotides not matched to a gene: 4. Germline V lookup: CDR1 SGHTA, CDR2 FQGNSA. CDR3 size: 13 residues. CDR3 residues: CASSYDRADTQYF. Written as DNA, the CDR3 is TGTGCCAGCAGCTACGACAGGGCGGATACGCAGTATTTT.

The J gene is TRBJ2-1, the V gene TRBV24-1, with D possibly matching TRBD1 (5 bases). CDR3 length: 12 residues. The V end was cut by 0 bases, the J end by 15 bases, with 11 bases between. Germline CDR1 is KGHDR and CDR2 is SFDVKD. CDR3 nucleotides: TGTGCCACCAGTGATTTGCTAGGACAAGGGTTCTTC. Its protein product is CATSDLLGQGFF.